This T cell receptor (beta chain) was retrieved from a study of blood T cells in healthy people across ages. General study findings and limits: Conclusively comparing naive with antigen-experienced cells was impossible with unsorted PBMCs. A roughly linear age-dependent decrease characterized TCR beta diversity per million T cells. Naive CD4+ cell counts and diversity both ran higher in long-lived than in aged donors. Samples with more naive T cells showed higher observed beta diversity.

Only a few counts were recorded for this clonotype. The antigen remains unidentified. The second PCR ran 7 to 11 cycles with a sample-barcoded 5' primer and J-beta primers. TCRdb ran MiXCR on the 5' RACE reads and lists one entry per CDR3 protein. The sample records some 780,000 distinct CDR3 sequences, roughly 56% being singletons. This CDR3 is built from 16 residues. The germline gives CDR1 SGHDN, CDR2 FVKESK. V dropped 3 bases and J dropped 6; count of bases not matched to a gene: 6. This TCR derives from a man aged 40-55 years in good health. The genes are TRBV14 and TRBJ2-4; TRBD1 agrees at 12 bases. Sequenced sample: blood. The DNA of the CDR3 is TGTGCCAGCAGCCAGCCGGGACAGGGGGCTACAAACATTCAGTACTTC. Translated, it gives CASSQPGQGATNIQYF.